The entry below gives a single T cell receptor beta chain sequence along with its context. Its target is unknown. V was clipped by 8 bases and J by 0 bases, with 9 bases between them. The CDR3 sequence is 13 residues long. Per germline, CDR1 SGHNT and CDR2 YENEEA. The repertoire was sequenced with immunoSEQ multiplex PCR; TCRdb's copy has only in-frame clones and lacks some. Altogether 35,000 to 45,000 clones are present, approximately 80% being singletons, with the ten largest covering 4% to 5.5%. Indicated time point: week 35, safety follow-up. Vaccinated patients received 300 ug of mutant IDH1 20-mer peptide per dose, with topical imiquimod. This specimen belongs to a study of a mutant IDH1 vaccine in newly diagnosed glioma. Study-wide results and limits: A vaccine-induced immune response developed in roughly 93% of the patients.

V and J are TRBV11-3 and TRBJ2-3, with D possibly matching TRBD2 (6 bases). The sample in question was PBMCs, obtained from a glioma patient whose treatment included an IDH1 peptide vaccine. The receptor was isolated from a woman aged 50 to 60 with glioma. CDR3 region: CASGTGSTDTQYF. DNA for the CDR3: TGTGCCAGCGGGACTGGTAGCACAGATACGCAGTATTTT.